One and the same sample provided the 28 T cell receptor beta chains below, sequenced in a study of identical twins. One entry per CDR3 protein, called by TCRdb with MiXCR from the 5' RACE reads. The repertoire holds about 890,000 distinct CDR3 sequences, 10% to 15% seen once, with 1.5% to 2% in the top ten. The sample was also reused in another study, on yellow fever vaccine responses in identical twins.

The specimen was PBMCs. These receptors were taken from a woman aged 18-30 years in good health.

V is TRBV7-2 and J is TRBJ2-3, with 7 bases identical to TRBD2. Germline CDR1 is SGHTA and CDR2 is FQGNSA. After removal of 3 bases from V and 0 bases from J, the junction contained 6 bases not matched to a gene. CDR3 length equals 16 residues. The CDR3, as DNA: TGTGCCAGCAGCTTGCCCGGGGGGTCTAGCACAGATACGCAGTATTTT. Protein: CASSLPGGSSTDTQYF.

The chain carries TRBV6-1 and TRBJ2-5; D is uncertain. Trimming stripped 5 bases from V and 4 bases from J, with 17 bases between. Germline assignment: CDR1 MNHNS and CDR2 SASEGT. This CDR3 region has 15 residues. Written as DNA, the CDR3 is TGTGCCAGCAGTCCCCCCGGGCCCCTAAGAGAGACCCAGTACTTC. This codes for CASSPPGPLRETQYF.

This chain links TRBV11-1 with TRBJ2-1; 7 bases line up with TRBD1. Germline V lookup: CDR1 SGHAT, CDR2 FQDESV (reference sequence). V shed 1 base and J 0 bases; nucleotides not matched to a gene: 9. The CDR3 has 18 residues. The CDR3 loop reads CASSLGTGVIGSYNEQFF. CDR3 in DNA: TGTGCCAGCAGCTTAGGGACAGGTGTAATTGGCTCCTACAATGAGCAGTTCTTC.

This clonotype was observed a handful of times. CDR3 nucleotides: TGTGCCAGCAGTTTACGGGCTAGCCCAAGAGACTACGAGCAGTACGTC. This codes for CASSLRASPRDYEQYV. The chain recombines TRBV28 with TRBJ2-7, with D tentatively TRBD2 (5 bases). The CDR3 has 16 amino acids. The V and J ends lost 2 bases and 3 bases respectively, with 17 bases between them. Germline assignment: CDR1 MDHEN and CDR2 SYDVKM.

This clonotype was seen a handful of times. This chain links TRBV11-1 with TRBJ2-2, with 12 bases that match TRBD2. The junction had 15 bases not matched to a gene; V was cut back by 4 bases and J by 0 bases. The length of the CDR3 is 21 residues. Germline CDR1 is SGHAT and CDR2 is FQDESV (reference sequence). This chain's CDR3 is CASSSPPRGTSGYANTGELFF. CDR3 bases: TGTGCCAGCAGCTCCCCCCCCCGGGGGACTAGCGGGTACGCGAACACCGGGGAGCTGTTTTTT. Based on the CDR3 plus reference TRBV11-1 and TRBJ2-2, the full variable domain is EAEVAQSPRYKITEKSQAVAFWCDPISGHATLYWYRQILGQGPELLVQFQDESVVDDSQLPKDRFSAERLKGVDSTLKIQPAELGDSAMYLCASSSPPRGTSGYANTGELFFGEGSRLTVL.

V and J are TRBV12-5 and TRBJ2-2; D call uncertain. Germline loops: CDR1 LGHNT, CDR2 FRNRAP. Trimming left V 0 bases short and J 4 bases short, with 9 bases between. The CDR3 contains 15 residues. The CDR3, as DNA: TGTGCTAGTGGTTTGGTAGTTTCCGGCACCGGGGAGCTGTTTTTT. Amino acids: CASGLVVSGTGELFF.

CDR3 in amino acids: CASSPQTRTQYF. CDR3 coding DNA: TGTGCCAGCAGCCCCCAGACTAGGACCCAGTACTTC. The rearrangement uses TRBV3-1 and TRBJ2-5; D is possibly TRBD2 (6 bases). This CDR3 comprises 12 residues. V was pared by 4 bases and J by 7 bases, with 10 bases between. The germline gives CDR1 LGHDT, CDR2 YNNKEL (reference sequence).

The chain has TRBV5-1 and TRBJ2-1; no clear D gene. The CDR3 length is 14 residues. V was cut by 0 bases and J by 7 bases, with 11 bases left in between. Per germline, CDR1 SGHRS and CDR2 YFSETQ. The CDR3 is CASSLVLKANEQFF. CDR3 DNA sequence: TGCGCCAGCAGCTTGGTACTAAAAGCAAATGAGCAGTTCTTC.

This clonotype has a count of ten or more. The chain employs TRBV12-3 or TRBV12-4 and TRBJ2-5; D ambiguous. Trimming cost V 2 bases and J 5 bases, with 9 bases left between them. The CDR3 runs to 13 residues. This chain's CDR3 is CASSLRVGETQYF. The CDR3 DNA follows: TGTGCCAGCAGTTTACGCGTCGGGGAGACCCAGTACTTC.

The gene calls are TRBV6-5 and TRBJ2-7; no definite D call. This CDR3 comprises 14 residues. Deletions cut 4 bases from V and 2 bases from J, with 12 bases between. Per the germline V gene, CDR1 is MNHEY and CDR2 is SVGAGI. Here the CDR3 reads CASSFTQVTYEQYF. In DNA, the CDR3 is TGTGCCAGCAGTTTCACCCAGGTGACCTACGAGCAGTACTTC.

The table lists this clonotype with a count of one. The chain has TRBV20-1 and TRBJ1-1; 7 nucleotides agree with TRBD1. Germline V CDR1 and CDR2: DFQATT, SNEGSKA (reference sequence). V lost 0 bases, J lost 10 bases, and 11 bases stayed unmatched. CDR3 size: 14 residues. CDR3 nucleotides: TGCAGTGCTAGAGACGAGACAGGGCCGACGATAGCTTTCTTT. Its translation: CSARDETGPTIAFF.

This clonotype was counted at least ten times. The chain recombines TRBV12-5 with TRBJ2-1; D possibly matches TRBD1 or TRBD2 (7 bases each). The CDR3 contains 16 residues. The V gene lost 0 bases and the J gene lost 5 bases, with 14 bases spanning the gap. The germline V gene has CDR1 LGHNT and CDR2 FRNRAP. The DNA for the CDR3 is TGTGCTAGTGGTTTGGTGGGGGGGACAGAGAACAATGAGCAGTTCTTC. As protein: CASGLVGGTENNEQFF.

There are a few counts of this clonotype. This chain joins TRBV20-1 and TRBJ2-7, with a weak D call TRBD1 (6 bases). The V end was cut by 6 bases, the J end by 7 bases, with 19 bases between. CDR1 and CDR2 from the germline V gene are DFQATT and SNEGSKA (reference sequence). This CDR3 has 13 amino acids. The DNA of the CDR3 is TGCAGTGCCACCGGGACAACCTTGGGGGAGCAGTACTTC. Translating gives CSATGTTLGEQYF.

This clonotype has only a few counts. V gene TRBV11-2 combines with J gene TRBJ2-7, with D possibly called TRBD1 or TRBD2 (5 bases each). Deletions cut 2 bases from V and 12 bases from J, with 17 bases between. Germline CDR1 reads SGHAT; CDR2 reads FQNNGV. This CDR3 contains 13 residues. The DNA of the CDR3 is TGTGCCAGCAGCTTAAGTGGGACCGGCAATCTGTACGTC. This translates into CASSLSGTGNLYV.

The chain is built from TRBV6-5 and TRBJ2-1, with D uncertain. The V and J ends lost 1 base and 4 bases respectively, with 5 bases between them. The CDR3 has 13 residues. The germline CDR1 and CDR2 sequences are MNHEY and SVGAGI. The CDR3, as DNA: TGTGCCAGCAGTTACTTACAGTACAATGAGCAGTTCTTC. Its protein product is CASSYLQYNEQFF.

This clonotype was counted only a few times. The V gene is TRBV29-1, the J gene TRBJ2-5, with TRBD1 matching over 9 bases. The germline V gene encodes CDR1 SQVTM and CDR2 ANQGSEA. J was trimmed by 1 base and V by 6 bases; bases with no gene match: 9. This CDR3 has 15 residues. The CDR3 sequence is CSVRVGTGPQETQYF. In DNA form, the CDR3 reads TGCAGCGTGCGGGTCGGGACAGGGCCCCAAGAGACCCAGTACTTC.

The gene calls are TRBV7-7 and TRBJ2-1, with 12 bases matching TRBD2. Germline V gives CDR1 SSHAT, CDR2 FNYEAQ (reference sequence). The CDR3 has 19 residues. Trimming removed 5 bases from V and 7 bases from J; junction bases left unmatched: 18. CDR3: CASSPELAGGPPYVNEQFF. The CDR3 DNA is TGTGCCAGCAGCCCAGAACTAGCGGGAGGACCCCCGTACGTGAATGAGCAGTTCTTC.

The chain combines TRBV7-9 with TRBJ1-4; TRBD1 matches at 7 bases. The V and J ends lost 6 bases and 6 bases, in that order; junction bases with no gene match: 10. CDR1 and CDR2 from the germline V gene are SEHNR and FQNEAQ (reference sequence). The CDR3 has 15 amino acids. As DNA, the CDR3 is TGTGCCAGCAGGCGACAGGGCCCAGCGGATGAAAAACTGTTTTTT. Translated: CASRRQGPADEKLFF.

This clonotype was seen only a few times. The chain links TRBV12-3 or TRBV12-4 to TRBJ1-6, with TRBD1 matching 8 bases. V lost 8 bases, J lost 6 bases, and 9 bases stayed unmatched. This CDR3 contains 15 residues. CDR3 in DNA: TGTGCCAGCTCTCCCACAGACAGGGGTAATTCACCCCTCCACTTT. Residues: CASSPTDRGNSPLHF.

The gene calls are TRBV7-9 and TRBJ2-7, with 7 bases lining up with TRBD1. The ends lost 5 bases at V and 3 bases at J; junction bases unmatched: 7. The CDR3 loop spans 14 amino acids. The germline gives CDR1 SEHNR, CDR2 FQNEAQ (reference sequence). CDR3 residues: CASSLDRPYYEQYF. The CDR3 bases are TGTGCCAGCAGCCTGGACAGGCCCTACTACGAGCAGTACTTC.

This clonotype was seen a few times. The V and J genes are TRBV29-1 and TRBJ2-5, with TRBD2 identical over 11 bases. CDR1 is SQVTM, CDR2 ANQGSEA, per germline. The ends lost 8 bases at V and 0 bases at J; junction bases unmatched: 8. This CDR3 has 15 residues. The CDR3 coding sequence is TGCAGCCTGCAGGGACTAGCGGACTACCAAGAGACCCAGTACTTC. Translation gives CSLQGLADYQETQYF.

This clonotype was seen many times. V and J are TRBV5-1 and TRBJ2-1; 8 positions match TRBD2. Trimming at V came to 0 bases and at J to 3 bases, leaving 5 bases not matched to a gene. The CDR3 has 16 residues. Germline V gene sequence: CDR1 SGHRS, CDR2 YFSETQ. The CDR3 loop is CASSLESGGRYNEQFF. The CDR3 DNA reads TGCGCCAGCAGCTTGGAAAGCGGGGGCCGCTACAATGAGCAGTTCTTC.

The sample holds a few counts of this clonotype. The gene calls are TRBV20-1 and TRBJ2-7; D is possibly TRBD1 (6 bases). CDR1 and CDR2 from the germline V gene are DFQATT and SNEGSKA (reference sequence). The ends were cut back, 3 bases at V and 2 bases at J, with 11 bases in the middle. This CDR3 contains 13 residues. CDR3: CSARDRSTYEQYV. CDR3 sequence (DNA): TGCAGTGCTAGGGACAGATCCACCTACGAGCAGTACGTC.

In regard to this clonotype: At one of its ends the junction is not consistent with the germline gene, which may arise from a read error. In DNA form, the CDR3 reads TGCGCCAGCAGCGAGTCACAGGGGGCGAGGGACTTAACATCCTTTTTC. Amino acid sequence: CASSESQGARDLTSFF. The genes are TRBV5-1 and TRBJ1-2; 9 bases are shared with TRBD1. CDR1 and CDR2 (germline): SGHRS, YFSETQ. The CDR3 runs to 16 residues.

CDR3 DNA sequence: TGTGCCAGCAGCCGGCCCGAGGATACCTACAATGAGCAGTTCTTC. This gives the protein CASSRPEDTYNEQFF. V is TRBV5-4 and J is TRBJ2-1; D gene uncertain. The CDR3 consists of 15 residues. In germline, CDR1 is SGHNT, CDR2 YYREEE (reference sequence). The germline V and J ends were trimmed by 4 bases and 2 bases, with 13 bases remaining between them. Using reference TRBV5-4 and TRBJ2-1 for the parts outside the CDR3, the full variable domain is ETGVTQSPTHLIKTRGQQVTLRCSSQSGHNTVSWYQQALGQGPQFIFQYYREEENGRGNFPPRFSGLQFPNYSSELNVNALELDDSALYLCASSRPEDTYNEQFFGPGTRLTVL.

The chain carries TRBV6-1 and TRBJ1-5; D not certain. The germline gives CDR1 MNHNS, CDR2 SASEGT. The length of the CDR3 is 14 residues. The V end was cut by 2 bases, the J end by 0 bases, with 5 bases between. CDR3 sequence reads: CASSEINSNQPQHF. DNA of the CDR3: TGTGCCAGCAGTGAAATAAATAGCAATCAGCCCCAGCATTTT.

The chain joins TRBV28 to TRBJ1-2; the D is unclear. The CDR3 is made up of 13 amino acids. Per the germline V gene, CDR1 is MDHEN and CDR2 is SYDVKM. With 5 bases removed from V and 4 bases from J, the gap between germline ends came to 11 bases. CDR3 region: CASSNNGVYGYTF. CDR3 in DNA: TGTGCCAGCAGTAATAATGGGGTCTATGGCTACACCTTC.

This clonotype has a handful of counts. The rearrangement uses TRBV5-1 and TRBJ2-2, with no clear D. Germline values: CDR1 SGHRS, CDR2 YFSETQ. The CDR3 has 15 residues. The V and J ends lost 0 bases and 0 bases respectively, with 6 bases between them. Here the CDR3 reads CASSLDTANTGELFF. The CDR3 bases are TGCGCCAGCAGCTTGGATACCGCGAACACCGGGGAGCTGTTTTTT.